This T cell receptor (beta chain) was captured in a study of identical twins. This clonotype showed up many times. One entry per CDR3 protein, called by TCRdb with MiXCR from the 5' RACE reads. The repertoire consists of some 270,000 distinct CDR3 sequences, with about 8.3% occurring once and the leading ten covering approximately 3%. The CDR3 is made up of 17 amino acids. The germline V gene encodes CDR1 LGHDT and CDR2 YNNKEL (reference sequence). V shed 0 bases and J 2 bases; nucleotides not matched to a gene: 4. This sample was also put to use in a study of yellow fever vaccine responses in identical twins.

Sequencing was carried out using CD8+ T cells sorted from blood. The TCR originated in a woman in her late teens or twenties in good health. V usage is TRBV3-1 and J usage is TRBJ2-1; 10 bases agree with TRBD2. The CDR3 bases are TGTGCCAGCAGCCAAGAGGAGCGGGGGGGCACCTACAATGAGCAGTTCTTC. This gives the protein CASSQEERGGTYNEQFF.